The 13 T cell receptor beta chains below come from one sample, sequenced in a study of beta chain features in type 1 diabetes. Findings and caveats of the study: Among patients with Type 1 diabetes, TCRB CDR3s were moderately but significantly shorter in every one of the four CD4+ subsets.

No antigen has been identified for these receptors. Sequencing targeted expressed TCRB transcripts, as all isolated RNA had been reverse transcribed. TCRdb's copy holds only in-frame clones and misses some; the assay was immunoSEQ multiplex PCR. The table shows approximately 360,000 clones, with roughly 13% occurring only once. The sequenced material came from naive CD4+ T cells from blood. Receptors were obtained from a young woman with type 1 diabetes.

In its sample, this clone was seen a few times. The chain is built from TRBV15 and TRBJ2-3; D might be TRBD2 (6 bases). Per the germline V gene, CDR1 is LNHNV and CDR2 is YYDKDF (reference sequence). The CDR3 covers 18 residues. Trimming shortened V by 0 bases and J by 0 bases, and 16 bases separated the two germline ends. Here the CDR3 DNA reads TGTGCCACCAGCAGAGACACCCCCGGAGGGGCTAGCACAGATACGCAGTATTTT. Protein sequence: CATSRDTPGGASTDTQYF.

The rearrangement uses TRBV4-3 and TRBJ2-7; D perhaps matches TRBD2 (6 bases). Trimming left V 4 bases short and J 0 bases short, with 16 bases between. The CDR3 length is 16 residues. CDR1 and CDR2 from the germline V gene are LGHNA and YSLEER. Here the CDR3 reads CASSREGGASSYEQYF. The CDR3 region has the DNA TGCGCCAGCAGCCGAGAAGGCGGGGCGAGCTCCTACGAGCAGTACTTC.

The chain's CDR3 is CASSPAGDSNPNYGYTF. CDR3 nucleotides: TGTGCCAGCAGCCCCGCCGGGGACAGTAATCCTAACTATGGCTACACCTTC. The chain couples TRBV5-4 to TRBJ1-2; TRBD1 aligns across 7 bases. Germline-derived CDR1 and CDR2 are SGHNT and YYREEE (reference sequence). J gave up 0 bases and V 4 bases, and 12 bases lay outside the gene matches. The CDR3 sequence is 17 residues long.

This clone occurred a few times. The chain combines TRBV6-1 with TRBJ2-7; D unclear. The ends were cut back, 8 bases at V and 4 bases at J, with 6 bases in the middle. This CDR3 is built from 10 residues. CDR1 and CDR2 from the germline V gene are MNHNS and SASEGT. The CDR3 nucleotides are TGTGCCAGCGCGTTTTACGAGCAGTACTTC. It is translated as CASAFYEQYF.

The V gene is TRBV5-1, the J gene TRBJ2-7; TRBD1 is a possible D gene (6 bases). The CDR3 sequence is 16 residues long. The germline V and J ends were trimmed by 0 bases and 3 bases, with 16 bases remaining between them. In germline, CDR1 is SGHRS, CDR2 YFSETQ. CDR3 in DNA: TGCGCCAGCAGCTTGGGGGGGCGAGGACAGATCTACGAGCAGTACTTC. Protein product: CASSLGGRGQIYEQYF.

This clone was picked up a small number of times. The identical CDR3 is also encoded by other nucleotide sequences in the sample. This rearrangement joins TRBV20-1 to TRBJ2-5, with D unresolved. Germline CDR1 DFQATT, CDR2 SNEGSKA (reference sequence). Trimming removed 6 bases at V and 2 bases at J, with 4 bases between. This CDR3 is 10 amino acids long. The CDR3 DNA follows: TGCAGTGCGCGACAAGAGACCCAGTACTTC. Translation gives CSARQETQYF.

The V call is TRBV28, the J call TRBJ1-1, with D perhaps matching TRBD1 (6 bases). V was pared by 5 bases and J by 2 bases, with 9 bases between. CDR1 and CDR2 (germline): MDHEN, SYDVKM. This CDR3 comprises 13 residues. Written as DNA, the CDR3 is TGTGCCAGCAGTCTGGACAGTAACACTGAAGCTTTCTTT. This codes for CASSLDSNTEAFF.

This clone has more than one count but fewer than ten. The chain combines TRBV19 with TRBJ2-4; D is unresolved. Trimming shortened V by 5 bases and J by 1 base, and 12 bases separated the two germline ends. Germline V gene sequence: CDR1 LNHDA, CDR2 SQIVND (reference sequence). The CDR3 totals 15 residues. The CDR3 region has the DNA TGTGCCAGTAGTGCCCCGGGTCTGGCCAAAAACATTCAGTACTTC. Translating it yields CASSAPGLAKNIQYF.

A few counts support this clone. The V and J genes are TRBV28 and TRBJ2-7; 7 bases agree with TRBD2. The CDR3 length is 16 residues. J was trimmed by 3 bases and V by 5 bases; bases with no gene match: 13. Germline CDR1 is MDHEN and CDR2 is SYDVKM. CDR3 residues: CASSPPGSGLFYEQYF. The CDR3 DNA reads as TGTGCCAGCAGTCCCCCGGGTAGCGGGTTATTCTACGAGCAGTACTTC.

This rearrangement joins TRBV10-2 to TRBJ2-1; 13 bases match TRBD2. CDR3 length: 15 residues. CDR1 and CDR2 from the germline V gene are WSHSY and SAAADI. V lost 6 bases to trimming and J lost 4 bases; unmatched junction nucleotides: 3. The CDR3 loop reads CASRTTSGRYNEQFF. CDR3 DNA sequence: TGCGCCAGCAGGACGACTAGCGGGAGGTACAATGAGCAGTTCTTC.

The CDR3 region has the DNA TGTGCCAGCTCATACGGTGCAACTAATGAAAAACTGTTTTTT. Translation gives CASSYGATNEKLFF. The rearrangement links TRBV18 to TRBJ1-4; no clear D. Germline V lookup: CDR1 KGHSH, CDR2 LQKENI. This CDR3 has 14 residues. V gave up 5 bases and J gave up 0 bases, with 7 bases separating them.

The chain employs TRBV9 and TRBJ1-2; a possible D gene is TRBD1 (5 bases). Germline CDR1 SGDLS, CDR2 YYNGEE. This CDR3 has 12 residues. The V and J ends lost 4 bases and 7 bases respectively, with 11 bases between them. CDR3 in amino acids: CASSLAGFGYTF. The CDR3, as DNA: TGTGCCAGCAGCCTAGCAGGGTTTGGCTACACCTTC.

This rearrangement joins TRBV18 to TRBJ2-5; 7 bases are a match to TRBD1. The trim removed 3 bases at V and 2 bases at J, leaving 3 bases unmatched. The CDR3 contains 14 residues. Germline V lookup: CDR1 KGHSH, CDR2 LQKENI. The CDR3 region is CASSPSGGQETQYF. The DNA for the CDR3 is TGTGCCAGCTCACCGTCAGGGGGTCAAGAGACCCAGTACTTC. The variable domain in full, with the rest retrieved from reference TRBV18 and TRBJ2-5, is NAGVMQNPRHLVRRRGQEARLRCSPMKGHSHVYWYRQLPEEGLKFMVYLQKENIIDESGMPKERFSAEFPKEGPSILRIQQVVRGDSAAYFCASSPSGGQETQYFGPGTRLLVL.